A single sample is the source of the 20 T cell receptor beta chains below, sequenced in a study of regulatory T cells in long-lasting Graves disease. Relying on iRepertoire HTBI primers and Arm-PCR of CDR3 regions, the team built TCR beta libraries. From the multiplex PCR reads, TCRdb called clonotypes with MiXCR, one entry per CDR3 protein. The data hold roughly 360,000 distinct CDR3 sequences, with 12% observed a single time. Time point reported: newly diagnosed GD, antithyroid drugs for less than 3 months. Generation of the TCR library employed RNA extracted from PBMCs. These data were likewise used in another study, on T cells in Graves' hyperthyroidism and ophthalmopathy.

The sample consisted of peripheral blood mononuclear cells (PBMCs), taken at new diagnosis, from a patient treated with antithyroid drugs. The receptors originated from a woman aged 18 to 35 with Graves disease.

This clonotype has just a few counts. This chain joins TRBV13 and TRBJ2-1, with a tentative D call TRBD2 (5 bases). The CDR3 consists of 15 residues. V was shortened by 5 bases and J by 7 bases, with 18 bases between the two germline ends. The germline gives CDR1 PRHDT, CDR2 FYEKMQ (reference sequence). The CDR3 coding sequence is TGTGCCAGCAGCCTCTCCTACTTAGCGCGAAATGAGCAGTTCTTC. Translation gives CASSLSYLARNEQFF. The full variable domain, completed using reference TRBV13 and TRBJ2-1, is AAGVIQSPRHLIKEKRETATLKCYPIPRHDTVYWYQQGPGQDPQFLISFYEKMQSDKGSIPDRFSAQQFSDYHSELNMSSLELGDSALYFCASSLSYLARNEQFFGPGTRLTVL.

In this sample, this clonotype turned up many times. The V gene is TRBV15, the J gene TRBJ1-1; D is ambiguous. Per germline, CDR1 LNHNV and CDR2 YYDKDF (reference sequence). Trimming shortened V by 5 bases and J by 3 bases, and 13 bases separated the two germline ends. This CDR3 comprises 14 residues. As DNA, the CDR3 is TGTGCCACCAGCCTGGCCTGGGGTTACACTGAAGCTTTCTTT. It is translated as CATSLAWGYTEAFF.

J is TRBJ1-6 and V is TRBV7-9; 11 positions match TRBD1. CDR1 SEHNR and CDR2 FQNEAQ come from the germline V gene (reference sequence). The CDR3 sequence is 14 residues long. J lost 13 bases, V lost 5 bases, and 7 bases had no gene match. The CDR3 protein is CASSEDRGHAPLHF. In DNA, the CDR3 is TGTGCCAGCAGCGAGGACAGGGGGCATGCCCCCCTCCACTTT.

This clonotype was found a few times. This chain links TRBV7-3 with TRBJ1-6; D not resolved. Germline values: CDR1 SGHTA, CDR2 FQGTGA. V lost 3 bases, J lost 5 bases, and 5 bases lay in between. The CDR3 consists of 13 residues. The CDR3 sequence is CASSFQNNSPLHF. The CDR3 coding sequence is TGTGCCAGCAGCTTTCAGAATAATTCACCCCTCCACTTT. The whole variable domain, filled in from reference TRBV7-3 and TRBJ1-6, reads GAGVSQTPSNKVTEKGKYVELRCDPISGHTALYWYRQSLGQGPEFLIYFQGTGAADDSGLPNDRFFAVRPEGSVSTLKIQRTERGDSAVYLCASSFQNNSPLHFGNGTRLTVT.

This clonotype was counted ten times or more. V gene TRBV6-2 or TRBV6-3 combines with J gene TRBJ2-1; 8 nucleotides line up with TRBD2. The CDR3 length is 13 residues. The germline V gene encodes CDR1 MNHEY and CDR2 SVGEGT. V lost 4 bases and J lost 7; bases outside the gene matches: 3. The CDR3 spells CASSWGGRNEQFF. In DNA form, the CDR3 reads TGTGCCAGCAGTTGGGGCGGGAGGAATGAGCAGTTCTTC.

This clonotype has ten or more counts. The V call is TRBV20-1, the J call TRBJ1-5; D may be TRBD1 (6 bases). Per germline, CDR1 DFQATT and CDR2 SNEGSKA (reference sequence). The CDR3 is 15 residues long. The germline V and J ends were trimmed by 3 bases and 7 bases, with 19 bases remaining between them. CDR3 bases: TGCAGTGCTAGTTCTCCCTACAGGGAAAAACAGCCCCAGCATTTT. Residues: CSASSPYREKQPQHF.

This clonotype was seen ten or more times. This chain connects TRBV3-1 to TRBJ1-5; a weak D match, TRBD1 (5 bases). Trimming took 1 base from V and 7 from J, leaving 8 bases between them. CDR3 size: 13 residues. Germline values: CDR1 LGHDT, CDR2 YNNKEL (reference sequence). For the CDR3, the DNA is TGTGCCAGCAGCCAAGGGGGGGGGCAGCCCCAGCATTTT. It translates to CASSQGGGQPQHF.

This clonotype was detected ten times or more. The chain carries TRBV7-2 and TRBJ2-5; TRBD2 matches at 7 bases. The germline V gene has CDR1 SGHTA and CDR2 FQGNSA. The CDR3 is 12 amino acids. V lost 3 bases, J lost 9 bases, and 4 bases stayed unmatched. This CDR3 reads CASSLGGDSQYF. The DNA for the CDR3 is TGTGCCAGCAGCTTGGGGGGGGATTCCCAGTACTTC.

This clonotype was observed a few times. The chain couples TRBV2 to TRBJ1-5; possibly TRBD1 for D (5 bases). CDR3 size: 15 residues. The germline gives CDR1 SNHLY, CDR2 FYNNEI. Trimming took off 4 bases at V and 5 bases at J, with 15 bases between the two ends. The chain's CDR3 is CASSGPGGEDQPQHF. The CDR3 coding sequence is TGTGCCAGCAGTGGTCCCGGGGGAGAGGATCAGCCCCAGCATTTT.

This clonotype was detected many times. V is TRBV4-3 and J is TRBJ1-1; D call uncertain. Germline V gene data show CDR1 as LGHNA and CDR2 as YSLEER. Trimming pared 3 bases from V and 1 base from J, leaving 12 bases between. CDR3 length: 15 residues. The DNA of the CDR3 is TGCGCCAGCAGCCAGTTCTATATTACGAACACTGAAGCTTTCTTT. Translating it yields CASSQFYITNTEAFF.

In its sample, this clonotype was seen many times. V usage is TRBV20-1 and J usage is TRBJ1-1, with unresolved D. The germline gives CDR1 DFQATT, CDR2 SNEGSKA (reference sequence). The CDR3 spans 14 residues. The V gene lost 7 bases and the J gene lost 1 base, with 16 bases spanning the gap. The CDR3 protein is CSGSGWVTNTEAFF. Written as DNA, the CDR3 is TGCAGTGGAAGCGGGTGGGTGACGAACACTGAAGCTTTCTTT.

This clonotype has just one count. With a much larger clone just one base away, this may be a read error. The chain couples TRBV13 to TRBJ2-4, with 14 bases matching TRBD2. Germline loops: CDR1 PRHDT, CDR2 FYEKMQ (reference sequence). J was trimmed by 13 bases and V by 3 bases; bases with no gene match: 17. CDR3 length equals 18 residues. The CDR3 DNA reads TGTGCCAGCAGCTTTAGGGGACTAGCGGGGGACAAATCCAATGAGCAGTACTTC. It specifies CASSFRGLAGDKSNEQYF.

In its sample, this clonotype was seen many times. V is TRBV11-3 and J is TRBJ2-3; 11 positions match TRBD2. Germline assignment: CDR1 SGHNT and CDR2 YENEEA. With 0 bases clipped from V and 1 base from J, the junction kept 6 bases outside the gene matches. The CDR3 extends over 18 amino acids. The CDR3 here is CASSLDRLAGGGTDTQYF. The DNA of the CDR3 is TGTGCCAGCAGCTTAGATCGGCTAGCGGGGGGAGGCACAGATACGCAGTATTTT.

The V call is TRBV7-2, the J call TRBJ1-1; maybe TRBD1 (5 bases). V gave up 5 bases and J gave up 1 base, with 14 bases separating them. The CDR3 has 15 residues. Germline V CDR1 and CDR2: SGHTA, FQGNSA. CDR3 nucleotides: TGTGCCAGCAGCGCCCGGGACGTCGGGAACACTGAAGCTTTCTTT. It yields the protein CASSARDVGNTEAFF.

This clonotype has a count of ten or more. This chain joins TRBV29-1 and TRBJ2-5; D uncertain. The CDR3 contains 12 residues. Germline V gene data show CDR1 as SQVTM and CDR2 as ANQGSEA. V lost 5 bases and J lost 5, with 12 bases in between. The CDR3 spells CSVRLGRETQYF. In DNA, the CDR3 is TGCAGCGTTCGTCTAGGCCGGGAGACCCAGTACTTC. Using reference TRBV29-1 and TRBJ2-5 for the parts outside the CDR3, the full variable domain is SAVISQKPSRDICQRGTSLTIQCQVDSQVTMMFWYRQQPGQSLTLIATANQGSEATYESGFVIDKFPISRPNLTFSTLTVSNMSPEDSSIYLCSVRLGRETQYFGPGTRLLVL.

This clonotype was picked up a small number of times. A much larger clone lies a single base off, so this may be a read error. J is TRBJ1-1 and V is TRBV7-2, with D maybe TRBD1 (6 bases). There are 15 residues in the CDR3. Germline values: CDR1 SGHTA, CDR2 FQGNSA. The CDR3 DNA reads as TGTGCCAGCGGCTTAGCGCTGTCAGGGGCAGGTGAAGCTTTCTTT. It yields the protein CASGLALSGAGEAFF.

This clonotype was observed a few times. No DNA is shown, since the ends of the CDR3 on it are uncertain; the CDR3 is the one TCRdb lists. V usage is TRBV7-3 and J usage is TRBJ2-1; TRBD1, the D gene given by the table, was not confirmed from the DNA. Ends included, the CDR3 has 16 residues. Germline-derived CDR1 and CDR2 are SGHTA and FQGTGA. The CDR3 protein is CASSLTFGAELSEQFF.

Ten or more counts support this clonotype. The rearrangement uses TRBV7-9 and TRBJ2-7, with 7 bases matching TRBD1. The germline V gene encodes CDR1 SEHNR and CDR2 FQNEAQ (reference sequence). CDR3 size: 13 residues. Unmatched junction bases numbered 4, after V lost 5 bases and J lost 3 bases. The CDR3 DNA sequence: TGTGCCAGCAGCCGGACAGGAGGCTACGAGCAGTACTTC. The encoded protein is CASSRTGGYEQYF.

This clonotype was seen ten or more times. The chain uses TRBV7-3 and TRBJ2-3, with D uncertain. This CDR3 is built from 13 residues. V was shortened by 5 bases and J by 2 bases, with 8 bases between the two germline ends. Germline values: CDR1 SGHTA, CDR2 FQGTGA. DNA for the CDR3: TGTGCCAGCAGCCCCTCCCCCACAGATACGCAGTATTTT. It yields the protein CASSPSPTDTQYF.

This clonotype was picked up many times. This rearrangement joins TRBV5-1 to TRBJ2-3; D is unresolved. With 0 bases removed from V and 4 bases from J, the gap between germline ends came to 27 bases. The CDR3 has 20 amino acids. CDR1 is SGHRS and CDR2 is YFSETQ in the germline V gene. This CDR3 reads CASSLAVLQQQRIRSDTQYF. In DNA form, the CDR3 reads TGCGCCAGCAGCTTGGCGGTACTACAGCAACAAAGAATCCGATCAGATACGCAGTATTTT. Drawing the rest from reference TRBV5-1 and TRBJ2-3, the complete variable domain is KAGVTQTPRYLIKTRGQQVTLSCSPISGHRSVSWYQQTPGQGLQFLFEYFSETQRNKGNFPGRFSGRQFSNSRSEMNVSTLELGDSALYLCASSLAVLQQQRIRSDTQYFGPGTRLTVL.